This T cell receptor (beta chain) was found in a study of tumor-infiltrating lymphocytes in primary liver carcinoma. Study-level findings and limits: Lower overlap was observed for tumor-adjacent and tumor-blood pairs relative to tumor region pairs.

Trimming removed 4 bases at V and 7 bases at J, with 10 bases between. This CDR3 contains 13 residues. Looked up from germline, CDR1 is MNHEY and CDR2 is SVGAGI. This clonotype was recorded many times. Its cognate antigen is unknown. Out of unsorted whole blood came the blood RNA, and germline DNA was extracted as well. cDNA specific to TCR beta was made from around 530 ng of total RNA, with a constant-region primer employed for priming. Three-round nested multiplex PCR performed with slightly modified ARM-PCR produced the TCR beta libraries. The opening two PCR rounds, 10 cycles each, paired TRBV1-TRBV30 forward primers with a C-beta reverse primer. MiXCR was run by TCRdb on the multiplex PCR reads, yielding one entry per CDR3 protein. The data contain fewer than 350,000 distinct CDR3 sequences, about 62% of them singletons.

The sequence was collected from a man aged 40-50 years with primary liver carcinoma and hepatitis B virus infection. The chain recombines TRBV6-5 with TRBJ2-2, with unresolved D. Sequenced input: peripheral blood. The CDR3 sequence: CASSSLGGGELFF. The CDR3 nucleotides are TGTGCCAGCAGTTCCCTGGGTGGCGGGGAGCTGTTTTTT.